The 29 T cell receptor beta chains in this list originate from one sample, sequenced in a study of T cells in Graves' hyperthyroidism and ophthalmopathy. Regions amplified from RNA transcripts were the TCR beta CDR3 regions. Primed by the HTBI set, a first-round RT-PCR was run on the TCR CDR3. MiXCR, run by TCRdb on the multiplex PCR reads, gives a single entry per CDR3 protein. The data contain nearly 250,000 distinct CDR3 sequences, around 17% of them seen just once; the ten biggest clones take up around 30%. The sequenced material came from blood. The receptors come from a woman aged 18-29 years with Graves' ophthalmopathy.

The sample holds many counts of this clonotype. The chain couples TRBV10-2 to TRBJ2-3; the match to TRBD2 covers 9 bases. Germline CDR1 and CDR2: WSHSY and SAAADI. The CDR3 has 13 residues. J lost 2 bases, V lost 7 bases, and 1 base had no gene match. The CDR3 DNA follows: TGCGCCAGCATAGCGGGAGACACAGATACGCAGTATTTT. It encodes CASIAGDTDTQYF.

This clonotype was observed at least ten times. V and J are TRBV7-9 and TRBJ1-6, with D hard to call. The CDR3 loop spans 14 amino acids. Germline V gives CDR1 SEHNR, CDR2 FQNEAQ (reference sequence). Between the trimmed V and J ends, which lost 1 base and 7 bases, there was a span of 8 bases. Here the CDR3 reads CASSLEDGNSPLHF. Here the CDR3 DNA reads TGTGCCAGCAGCTTAGAGGACGGAAATTCACCCCTCCACTTT.

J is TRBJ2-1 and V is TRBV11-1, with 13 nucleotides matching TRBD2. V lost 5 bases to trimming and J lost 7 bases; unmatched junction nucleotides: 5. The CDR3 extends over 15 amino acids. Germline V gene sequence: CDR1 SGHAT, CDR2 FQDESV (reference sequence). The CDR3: CASSRGLAGVNEQFF. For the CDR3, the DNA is TGTGCCAGCAGCCGTGGACTAGCGGGAGTAAATGAGCAGTTCTTC.

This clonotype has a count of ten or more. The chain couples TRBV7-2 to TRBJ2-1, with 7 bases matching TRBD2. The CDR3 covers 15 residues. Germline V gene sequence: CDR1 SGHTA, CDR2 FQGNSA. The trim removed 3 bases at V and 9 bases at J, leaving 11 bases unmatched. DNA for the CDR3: TGTGCCAGCAGCTTTGGCGGGAGTGCCCATACTGAGCAGTTCTTC. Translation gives CASSFGGSAHTEQFF.

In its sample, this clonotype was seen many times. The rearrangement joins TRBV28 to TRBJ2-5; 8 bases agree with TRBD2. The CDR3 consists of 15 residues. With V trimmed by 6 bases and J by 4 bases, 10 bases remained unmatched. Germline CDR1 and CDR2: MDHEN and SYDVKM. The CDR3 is CASSTGGLVGETQYF. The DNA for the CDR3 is TGTGCCAGCAGCACTGGGGGACTAGTGGGAGAGACCCAGTACTTC.

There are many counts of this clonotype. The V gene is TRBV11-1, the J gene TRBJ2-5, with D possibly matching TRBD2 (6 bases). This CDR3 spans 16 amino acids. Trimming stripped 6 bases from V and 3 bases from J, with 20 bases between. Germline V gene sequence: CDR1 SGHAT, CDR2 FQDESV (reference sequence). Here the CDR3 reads CASSSYSGYGEETQYF. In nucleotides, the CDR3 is TGTGCCAGCAGTTCCTATAGCGGTTACGGCGAAGAGACCCAGTACTTC.

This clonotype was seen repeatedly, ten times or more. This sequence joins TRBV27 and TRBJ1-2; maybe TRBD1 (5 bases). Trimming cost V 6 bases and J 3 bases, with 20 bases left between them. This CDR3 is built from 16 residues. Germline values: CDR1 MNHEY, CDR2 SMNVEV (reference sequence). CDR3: CASSPHEGSGYYGYTF. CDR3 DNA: TGTGCCAGCAGCCCCCATGAGGGGTCAGGTTACTATGGCTACACCTTC.

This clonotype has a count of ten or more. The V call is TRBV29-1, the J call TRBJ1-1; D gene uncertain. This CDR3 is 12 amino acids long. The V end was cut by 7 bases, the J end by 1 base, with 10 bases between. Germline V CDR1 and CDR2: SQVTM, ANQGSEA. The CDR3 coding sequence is TGCAGCGCCACGACCCAGAACACTGAAGCTTTCTTT. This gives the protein CSATTQNTEAFF.

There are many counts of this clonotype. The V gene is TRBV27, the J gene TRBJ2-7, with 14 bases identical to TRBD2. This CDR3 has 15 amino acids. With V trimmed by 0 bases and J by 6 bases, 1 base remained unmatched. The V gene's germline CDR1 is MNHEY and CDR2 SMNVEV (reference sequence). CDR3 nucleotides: TGTGCCAGCAGTTTATCTGGGACTAGCGGGAGCGAGCAGTACTTC. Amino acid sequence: CASSLSGTSGSEQYF.

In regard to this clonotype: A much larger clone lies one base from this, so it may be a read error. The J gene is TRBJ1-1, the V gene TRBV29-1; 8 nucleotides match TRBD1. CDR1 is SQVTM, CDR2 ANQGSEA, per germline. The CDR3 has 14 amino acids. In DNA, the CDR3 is TGCAGCGTTCGTAGGGACAGGCAAAACACTGGAGCTTTCTTT. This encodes CSVRRDRQNTGAFF.

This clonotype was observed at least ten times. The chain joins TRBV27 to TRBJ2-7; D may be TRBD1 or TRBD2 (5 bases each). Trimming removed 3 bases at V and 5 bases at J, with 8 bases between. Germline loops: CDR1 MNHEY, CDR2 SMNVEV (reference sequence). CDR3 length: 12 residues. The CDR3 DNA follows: TGTGCCAGCAGTTTGGGACCACACGAGCAGTACTTC. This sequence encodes CASSLGPHEQYF.

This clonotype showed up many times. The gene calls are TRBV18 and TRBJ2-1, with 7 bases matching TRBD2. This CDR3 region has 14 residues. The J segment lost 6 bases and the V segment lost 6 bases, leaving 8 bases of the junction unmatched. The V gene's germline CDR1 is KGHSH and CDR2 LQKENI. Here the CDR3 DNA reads TGTGCCAGCTCCCTCTTAGCGGGCCCCAATGAGCAGTTCTTC. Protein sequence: CASSLLAGPNEQFF.

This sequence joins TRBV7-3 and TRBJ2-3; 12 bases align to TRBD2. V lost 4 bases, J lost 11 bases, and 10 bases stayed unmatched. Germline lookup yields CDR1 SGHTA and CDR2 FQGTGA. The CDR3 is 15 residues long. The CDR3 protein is CASSSTSGGLGGQYF. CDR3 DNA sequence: TGTGCCAGCAGCTCGACTAGCGGGGGCCTGGGGGGGCAGTATTTT.

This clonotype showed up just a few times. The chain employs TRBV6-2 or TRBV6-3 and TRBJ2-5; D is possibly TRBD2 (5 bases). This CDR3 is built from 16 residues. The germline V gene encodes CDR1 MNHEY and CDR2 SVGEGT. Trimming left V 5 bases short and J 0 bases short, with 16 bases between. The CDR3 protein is CASSLQDSVYQETQYF. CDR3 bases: TGTGCCAGCAGTCTTCAGGACTCAGTGTACCAAGAGACCCAGTACTTC.

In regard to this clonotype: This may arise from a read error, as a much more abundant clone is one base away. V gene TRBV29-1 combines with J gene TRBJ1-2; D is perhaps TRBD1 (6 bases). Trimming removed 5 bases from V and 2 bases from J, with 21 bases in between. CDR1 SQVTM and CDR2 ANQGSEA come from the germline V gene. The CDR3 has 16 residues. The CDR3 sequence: CSVSKFRQEGNYGYTF. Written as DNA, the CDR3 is TGCAGCGTTTCCAAGTTCCGACAGGAGGGAAACTATGGCTACACCTTC.

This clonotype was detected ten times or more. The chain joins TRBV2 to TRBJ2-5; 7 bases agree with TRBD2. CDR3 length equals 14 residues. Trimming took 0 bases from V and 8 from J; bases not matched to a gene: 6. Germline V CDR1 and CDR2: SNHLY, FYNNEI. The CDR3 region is CASSEASGGLTQYF. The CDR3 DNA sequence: TGTGCCAGCAGTGAAGCGTCGGGGGGACTTACCCAGTACTTC.

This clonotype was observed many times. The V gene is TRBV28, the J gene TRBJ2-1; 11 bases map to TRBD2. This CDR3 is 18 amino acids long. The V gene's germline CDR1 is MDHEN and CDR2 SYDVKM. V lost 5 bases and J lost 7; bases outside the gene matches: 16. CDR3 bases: TGTGCCAGCAGTCCATCTCGTGGGATAGCGGGAGGGCTGAATGAGCAGTTCTTC. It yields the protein CASSPSRGIAGGLNEQFF.

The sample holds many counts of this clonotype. CDR3 in amino acids: CATSDVSAGESEQFF. CDR3 bases: TGTGCCACCAGTGATGTCTCAGCGGGAGAATCTGAGCAGTTCTTC. The V gene is TRBV24-1, the J gene TRBJ2-1; 8 bases match TRBD2. Germline CDR1 is KGHDR and CDR2 is SFDVKD. After removal of 3 bases from V and 9 bases from J, the junction contained 9 bases not matched to a gene. The CDR3 totals 15 residues.

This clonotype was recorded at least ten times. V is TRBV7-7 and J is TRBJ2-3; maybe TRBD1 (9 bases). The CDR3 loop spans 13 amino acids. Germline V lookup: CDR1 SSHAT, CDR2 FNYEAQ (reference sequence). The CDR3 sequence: CASGKDRGDTQYF. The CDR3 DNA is TGTGCTAGCGGGAAGGACAGGGGAGATACGCAGTATTTT.

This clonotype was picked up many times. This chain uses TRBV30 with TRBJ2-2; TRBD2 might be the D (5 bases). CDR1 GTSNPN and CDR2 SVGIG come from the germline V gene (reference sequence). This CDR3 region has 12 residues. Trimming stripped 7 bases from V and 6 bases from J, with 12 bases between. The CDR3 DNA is TGTGCCTTCCGGGGAAGGGCCGGGGAGCTGTTTTTT. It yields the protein CAFRGRAGELFF.

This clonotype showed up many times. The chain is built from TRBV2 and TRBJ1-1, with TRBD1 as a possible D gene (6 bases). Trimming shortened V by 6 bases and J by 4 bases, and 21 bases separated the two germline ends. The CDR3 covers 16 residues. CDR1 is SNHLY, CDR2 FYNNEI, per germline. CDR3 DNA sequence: TGTGCCAGCAGGAGAGTAGGGGAGGGGGGAGGCACTGAAGCTTTCTTT. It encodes CASRRVGEGGGTEAFF.

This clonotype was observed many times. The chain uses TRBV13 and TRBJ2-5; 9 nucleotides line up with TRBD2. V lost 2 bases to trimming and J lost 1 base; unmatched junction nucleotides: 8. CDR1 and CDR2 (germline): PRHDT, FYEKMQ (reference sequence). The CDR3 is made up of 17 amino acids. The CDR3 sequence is CASSLRGASGIQETQYF. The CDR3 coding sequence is TGTGCCAGCAGCTTAAGGGGGGCTAGCGGGATCCAAGAGACCCAGTACTTC.

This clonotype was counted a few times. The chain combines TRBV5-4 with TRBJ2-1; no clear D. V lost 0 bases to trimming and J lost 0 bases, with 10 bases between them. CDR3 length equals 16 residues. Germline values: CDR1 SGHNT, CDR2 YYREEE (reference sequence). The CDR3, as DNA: TGTGCCAGCAGCTTGGGCGCGGAGATCTCCTACAATGAGCAGTTCTTC. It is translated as CASSLGAEISYNEQFF.

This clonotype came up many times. CDR3 sequence: CASSLDRPGYSPLHF. The DNA of the CDR3 is TGTGCCAGCAGCTTAGATAGACCAGGGTACTCACCCCTCCACTTT. The J gene is TRBJ1-6, the V gene TRBV11-2; maybe TRBD1 (5 bases). The CDR3 consists of 15 residues. CDR1 is SGHAT, CDR2 FQNNGV, per germline. V dropped 0 bases and J dropped 10 bases, with 13 bases sitting between them.

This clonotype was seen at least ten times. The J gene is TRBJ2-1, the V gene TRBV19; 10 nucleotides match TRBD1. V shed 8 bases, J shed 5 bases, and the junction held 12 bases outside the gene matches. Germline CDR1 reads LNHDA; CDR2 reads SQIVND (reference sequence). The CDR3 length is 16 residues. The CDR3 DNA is TGTGCCAGTTCAACCCCAAGGACAGGGGGGGACAATGAGCAGTTCTTC. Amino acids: CASSTPRTGGDNEQFF.

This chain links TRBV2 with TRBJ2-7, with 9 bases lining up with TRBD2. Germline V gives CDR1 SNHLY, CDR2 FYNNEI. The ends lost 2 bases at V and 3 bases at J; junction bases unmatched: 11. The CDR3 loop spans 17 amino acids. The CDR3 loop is CASSEIPSGASDYEQYF. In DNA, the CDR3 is TGTGCCAGCAGTGAAATCCCTAGCGGGGCCTCTGACTACGAGCAGTACTTC.

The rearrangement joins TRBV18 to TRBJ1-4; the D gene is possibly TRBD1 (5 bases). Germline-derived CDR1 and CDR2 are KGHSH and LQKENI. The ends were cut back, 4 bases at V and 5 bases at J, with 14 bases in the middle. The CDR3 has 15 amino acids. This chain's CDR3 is CASSQLGGSNEKLFF. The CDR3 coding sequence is TGTGCCAGCTCACAATTGGGGGGATCCAATGAAAAACTGTTTTTT. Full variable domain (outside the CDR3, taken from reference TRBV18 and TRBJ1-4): NAGVMQNPRHLVRRRGQEARLRCSPMKGHSHVYWYRQLPEEGLKFMVYLQKENIIDESGMPKERFSAEFPKEGPSILRIQQVVRGDSAAYFCASSQLGGSNEKLFFGSGTQLSVL.

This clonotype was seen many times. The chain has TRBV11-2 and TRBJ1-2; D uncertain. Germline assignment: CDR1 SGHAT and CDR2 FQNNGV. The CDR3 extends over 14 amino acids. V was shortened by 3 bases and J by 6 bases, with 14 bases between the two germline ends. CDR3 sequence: CASSFGGSGHGYTF. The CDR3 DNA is TGTGCCAGCAGCTTCGGAGGGAGTGGACATGGCTACACCTTC.

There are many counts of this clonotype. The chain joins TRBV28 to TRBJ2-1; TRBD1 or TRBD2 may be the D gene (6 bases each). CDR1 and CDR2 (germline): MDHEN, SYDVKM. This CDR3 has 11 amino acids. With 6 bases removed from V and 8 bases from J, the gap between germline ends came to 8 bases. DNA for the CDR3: TGTGCCAGCAGAAGGGGGGATGAGCAGTTCTTC. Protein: CASRRGDEQFF. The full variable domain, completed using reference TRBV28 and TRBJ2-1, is DVKVTQSSRYLVKRTGEKVFLECVQDMDHENMFWYRQDPGLGLRLIYFSYDVKMKEKGDIPEGYSVSREKKERFSLILESASTNQTSMYLCASRRGDEQFFGPGTRLTVL.